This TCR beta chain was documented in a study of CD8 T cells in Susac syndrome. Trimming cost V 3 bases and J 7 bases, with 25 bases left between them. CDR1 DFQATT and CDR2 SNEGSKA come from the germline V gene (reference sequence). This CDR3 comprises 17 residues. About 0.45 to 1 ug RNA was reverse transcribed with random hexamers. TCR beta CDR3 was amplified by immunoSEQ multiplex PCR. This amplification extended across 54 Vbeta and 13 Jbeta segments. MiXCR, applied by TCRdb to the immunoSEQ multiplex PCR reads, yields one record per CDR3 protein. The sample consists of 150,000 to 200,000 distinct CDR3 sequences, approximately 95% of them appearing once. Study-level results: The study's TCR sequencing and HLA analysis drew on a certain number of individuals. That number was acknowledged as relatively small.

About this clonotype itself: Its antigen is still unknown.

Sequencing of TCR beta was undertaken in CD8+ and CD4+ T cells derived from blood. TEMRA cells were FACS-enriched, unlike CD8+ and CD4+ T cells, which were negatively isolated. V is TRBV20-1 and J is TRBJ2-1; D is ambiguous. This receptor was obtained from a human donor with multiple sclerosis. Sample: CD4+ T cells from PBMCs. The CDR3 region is CSASSPGWPLGGNEQFF. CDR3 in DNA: TGCAGTGCTAGTAGCCCCGGGTGGCCCCTAGGTGGGAATGAGCAGTTCTTC.